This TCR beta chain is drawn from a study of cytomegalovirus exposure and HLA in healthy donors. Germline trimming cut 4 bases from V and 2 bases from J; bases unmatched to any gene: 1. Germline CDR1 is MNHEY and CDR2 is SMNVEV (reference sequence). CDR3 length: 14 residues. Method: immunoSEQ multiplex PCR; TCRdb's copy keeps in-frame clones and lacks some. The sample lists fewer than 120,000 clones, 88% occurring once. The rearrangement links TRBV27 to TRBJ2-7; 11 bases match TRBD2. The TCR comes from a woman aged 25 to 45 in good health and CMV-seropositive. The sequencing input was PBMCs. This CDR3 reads CASSSSGRTYEQYF. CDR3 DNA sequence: TGTGCCAGCAGTTCTAGCGGGAGGACCTACGAGCAGTACTTC.